The clone carrying this T cell receptor (beta chain) is deemed medium-sized (0.01 to 0.1%). Its antigen remains unidentified. This sample stems from a study of T cells after yellow fever vaccination. Study-level information: SMART-Seq v4 Ultra Low Input served to prepare low-cell-number fractions.

A universal primer site and UMIs were added as TCR cDNA was made by 5'RACE template switching. Via MiXCR, TCRdb re-called the 5' RACE reads, giving one row per CDR3 protein. The sample lists roughly 150,000 distinct CDR3 sequences; 7.7% were seen once. V lost 5 bases, J lost 3 bases, and 4 bases stayed unmatched. The V gene's germline CDR1 is SGHTA and CDR2 FQGNSA. The CDR3 consists of 14 residues. Study-wide results and limits: Clonotypes appearing in both CD4 and CD8 compartments existed, and their share was small. Post-booster repertoires again held most primary-vaccination clones (around 95% CD4, 80% to 90% CD8).

The receptor's source is a man younger than 40 who received the YFV17D yellow fever vaccine. The source was CD4+ T cells sorted from PBMCs, collected 5 days after the yellow fever booster vaccination. J is TRBJ2-3 and V is TRBV7-2; TRBD1 agrees at 8 bases. CDR3 residues: CASSLRTGTDTQYF. The CDR3 nucleotides read TGTGCCAGCAGCCTCCGGACAGGGACAGATACGCAGTATTTT.